A selection of T cell receptor beta chains follows, all from one sample in a study of blood T cell repertoires in COVID-19. This table comes from immunoSEQ multiplex PCR, and its TCRdb copy is limited to in-frame clones, with some not included. The table includes around 270,000 clones, approximately 90% detected once. The sample comprised peripheral blood. These receptors were taken from a man aged 40-50 years with acute or convalescent COVID-19. Both conserved end residues are part of each CDR3. A D gene is named only where the DNA matches it firmly. The listing skips clone size in some rows; elsewhere it reads once, few, many or a size class.

abundance: .; j_gene: TRBJ1-6; v_gene: TRBV27; d_gene: TRBD1; CDR3nt: TGTGCCAGCAGTTTCACAGGGGAGAAGAAGGATTCACCCCTCCACTTT; CDR3aa: CASSFTGEKKDSPLHF
abundance: .; j_gene: TRBJ2-3; v_gene: TRBV9; d_gene: .; CDR3nt: TGTGCCAGCAGCGTAGCGAGAGATACGCAGTATTTT; CDR3aa: CASSVARDTQYF
abundance: .; j_gene: TRBJ1-1; v_gene: TRBV6-1; d_gene: TRBD1; CDR3nt: TGTGCCAGCAGTGAATGGACAGGCGGGAAGAACACTGAAGCTTTCTTT; CDR3aa: CASSEWTGGKNTEAFF
abundance: .; j_gene: TRBJ1-2; v_gene: TRBV6-5; d_gene: .; CDR3nt: TGTGCCAGCAGGGGCCGGAGGATGTATGGCTACACCTTC; CDR3aa: CASRGRRMYGYTF
abundance: .; j_gene: TRBJ1-2; v_gene: TRBV2; d_gene: .; CDR3nt: TGTGCCAGCACCTTGACAGTTTCCCACTATGGCTACACCTTC; CDR3aa: CASTLTVSHYGYTF
abundance: .; j_gene: TRBJ2-2; v_gene: TRBV9; d_gene: TRBD1; CDR3nt: TGTGCCAGCACCCCGACAGGGGCGACCGGGGAGCTGTTTTTT; CDR3aa: CASTPTGATGELFF
abundance: .; j_gene: TRBJ1-1; v_gene: TRBV6-4; d_gene: .; CDR3nt: TGTGCCAGCAGTGACTCGGTGGGCTCGGCTGAAGCTTTCTTT; CDR3aa: CASSDSVGSAEAFF
abundance: .; j_gene: TRBJ2-2; v_gene: TRBV5-1; d_gene: .; CDR3nt: TGCGCCAGCACACTAAACACCGGGGAGCTGTTTTTT; CDR3aa: CASTLNTGELFF
abundance: .; j_gene: TRBJ2-1; v_gene: TRBV6-5; d_gene: TRBD1; CDR3nt: TGTGCCAGCAGTATGGGACAGGGTTCGTTTGAGCAGTTCTTC; CDR3aa: CASSMGQGSFEQFF
abundance: .; j_gene: TRBJ2-7; v_gene: TRBV19; d_gene: .; CDR3nt: TGTGCCAGTAGTTCTTGGTCCACAGGCTCCTACGAGCAGTACTTC; CDR3aa: CASSSWSTGSYEQYF
abundance: .; j_gene: TRBJ1-2; v_gene: TRBV19; d_gene: .; CDR3nt: TGTGCCAGCCGGGAAAACTATGGCTACACCTTC; CDR3aa: CASRENYGYTF
abundance: .; j_gene: TRBJ1-1; v_gene: TRBV11-2; d_gene: .; CDR3nt: TGTGCCAGCAGCCGCGGGGGGCAGTGGGAGAACACTGAAGCTTTCTTT; CDR3aa: CASSRGGQWENTEAFF
abundance: .; j_gene: TRBJ1-6; v_gene: TRBV5-8; d_gene: TRBD1; CDR3nt: TGTGCCAGCAGCTTGCCTTGGACAGGGTGGGGATCACCCCTCCACTTT; CDR3aa: CASSLPWTGWGSPLHF
abundance: .; j_gene: TRBJ1-3; v_gene: TRBV10-3; d_gene: .; CDR3nt: TGTGCCATCAGTGAAGAGAGGAATGATGAAGACACCATATATTTT; CDR3aa: CAISEERNDEDTIYF
abundance: .; j_gene: TRBJ2-2; v_gene: TRBV3-1/TRBV3-2; d_gene: .; CDR3nt: TGTGCCAGCAGCCAAGAAGCGGAGAGAGGGGAGCTGTTTTTT; CDR3aa: CASSQEAERGELFF
abundance: .; j_gene: TRBJ2-1; v_gene: TRBV19; d_gene: TRBD1; CDR3nt: TGTGCCAGTAGTATAGGGACAGGGGGCGTTACGGATGAGCAGTTCTTC; CDR3aa: CASSIGTGGVTDEQFF
abundance: .; j_gene: TRBJ1-5; v_gene: TRBV15; d_gene: TRBD1; CDR3nt: TGTGCCACCAGCAGGGACAGGGGTGGTTTGAGCGATCAGCCCCAGCATTTT; CDR3aa: CATSRDRGGLSDQPQHF
abundance: few; j_gene: TRBJ1-6; v_gene: TRBV27; d_gene: .; CDR3nt: TGTGCCAGCAGTTTTAACCAGGACTTACCCCTCCACTTT; CDR3aa: CASSFNQDLPLHF
abundance: .; j_gene: TRBJ2-7; v_gene: TRBV28; d_gene: .; CDR3nt: TGTGCCAGCAGCGTCGGAGGAATGTACGAGCAGTACTTC; CDR3aa: CASSVGGMYEQYF
abundance: .; j_gene: TRBJ2-3; v_gene: TRBV10-1; d_gene: .; CDR3nt: TGCGCCAGCGTTCTGGAGTGTCTATCCACAGATACGCAGTATTTT; CDR3aa: CASVLECLSTDTQYF
abundance: .; j_gene: TRBJ1-2; v_gene: TRBV5-6; d_gene: .; CDR3nt: TGTGCCAGCAGCCCTGGCGACACAGGGCCGATCTATGGCTACACCTTC; CDR3aa: CASSPGDTGPIYGYTF
abundance: .; j_gene: TRBJ2-7; v_gene: TRBV2; d_gene: .; CDR3nt: TGTGCCAGCAACCAGTATTCCTACGAGCAGTACTTC; CDR3aa: CASNQYSYEQYF
abundance: few; j_gene: TRBJ2-1; v_gene: TRBV14; d_gene: .; CDR3nt: TGTGCCAGCAGCTTCCAGACCTACAATGAGCAGTTCTTC; CDR3aa: CASSFQTYNEQFF
abundance: .; j_gene: TRBJ2-1; v_gene: TRBV3-1/TRBV3-2; d_gene: .; CDR3nt: TGTGCCAGCAGCCAATTGGAGGGGCCGGGCGAGCAGTTCTTC; CDR3aa: CASSQLEGPGEQFF
abundance: .; j_gene: TRBJ1-1; v_gene: TRBV2; d_gene: TRBD1; CDR3nt: TGTGCCAGCAGTGAAGAAGGCAAGGGGGCAAAAACTGAAGCTTTCTTT; CDR3aa: CASSEEGKGAKTEAFF
abundance: .; j_gene: TRBJ2-7; v_gene: TRBV19; d_gene: .; CDR3nt: TGTGCCAGTAGTATGTCCCGGGAGCCCCGGCAGTACTTC; CDR3aa: CASSMSREPRQYF
abundance: .; j_gene: TRBJ1-1; v_gene: TRBV21-1; d_gene: .; CDR3nt: TGTGCCAGCAGCAAAGAGGGACAGGGGATGCAGATGAACACTGAAGCTTTCTTT; CDR3aa: CASSKEGQGMQMNTEAFF
abundance: .; j_gene: TRBJ1-2; v_gene: TRBV28; d_gene: TRBD1; CDR3nt: TGTGCCAGCAGTCCTGGGACAGGGGGATTTTATGGCTACACCTTC; CDR3aa: CASSPGTGGFYGYTF
abundance: .; j_gene: TRBJ2-1; v_gene: TRBV5-1; d_gene: .; CDR3nt: TGCGCCAGCAGCTTGGCCCTAGAGAGGCAGTTCTTC; CDR3aa: CASSLALERQFF
abundance: once; j_gene: TRBJ1-1; v_gene: TRBV14; d_gene: .; CDR3nt: TGTGCCAGCAGCCAACAGCGTTTGCCGAACACTGAAGCTTTCTTT; CDR3aa: CASSQQRLPNTEAFF
abundance: once; j_gene: TRBJ1-2; v_gene: TRBV7-3; d_gene: .; CDR3nt: TGTGCCAGCAGCTTAACAACAGCCTATGGCTACACCTTC; CDR3aa: CASSLTTAYGYTF
abundance: .; j_gene: TRBJ1-6; v_gene: TRBV12-3/TRBV12-4; d_gene: TRBD1; CDR3nt: TGTGCCAATCGACAGGGGGAATATACACCCCTCCACTTT; CDR3aa: CANRQGEYTPLHF
abundance: .; j_gene: TRBJ2-3; v_gene: TRBV24-1; d_gene: TRBD2; CDR3nt: TGTGCCACCAGTGAGGTTAGCGGGGGCCGGATAACGCAGTATTTT; CDR3aa: CATSEVSGGRITQYF
abundance: .; j_gene: TRBJ2-3; v_gene: TRBV11-2; d_gene: TRBD2; CDR3nt: TGTGCCAGCAGCTTGCGGGGGGCCACAGATACGCAGTATTTT; CDR3aa: CASSLRGATDTQYF
abundance: .; j_gene: TRBJ2-1; v_gene: TRBV5-1; d_gene: .; CDR3nt: TGCGCCAGCAGCTTGGATGGTCGACAGTCTAAATACAATGAGCAGTTCTTC; CDR3aa: CASSLDGRQSKYNEQFF
abundance: .; j_gene: TRBJ1-4; v_gene: TRBV5-1; d_gene: .; CDR3nt: TGCGCCAGCAGCGACGCAGGGTTGGATGAAAAACTGTTTTTT; CDR3aa: CASSDAGLDEKLFF
abundance: .; j_gene: TRBJ2-2; v_gene: TRBV5-1; d_gene: .; CDR3nt: TGCGCCAGCAGCTTGGCCCCGGAGGGTATCGACACCGGGGAGCTGTTTTTT; CDR3aa: CASSLAPEGIDTGELFF
abundance: .; j_gene: TRBJ2-1; v_gene: TRBV27; d_gene: .; CDR3nt: TGTGCCAGCATCAGGCCAGGAACCTTCTATGAGCAGTTCTTC; CDR3aa: CASIRPGTFYEQFF
abundance: .; j_gene: TRBJ1-1; v_gene: TRBV18; d_gene: .; CDR3nt: TGTGCCAGCTCACCATTGGGGGGGAACACTGAAGCTTTCTTT; CDR3aa: CASSPLGGNTEAFF
abundance: .; j_gene: TRBJ2-7; v_gene: TRBV11-2; d_gene: TRBD1; CDR3nt: TGTGCCAGCAGCCTGGACAGGGTCTCCTACGAGCAGTACTTC; CDR3aa: CASSLDRVSYEQYF
abundance: .; j_gene: TRBJ1-6; v_gene: TRBV2; d_gene: .; CDR3nt: TGTGCCAGGGCAGGGGAATCCTATAATTCACCCCTCCACTTT; CDR3aa: CARAGESYNSPLHF
abundance: once; j_gene: TRBJ2-5; v_gene: TRBV7-3; d_gene: .; CDR3nt: TGTGCCAGCAGCCCAGGGTTGGGGGAGACCCAGTACTTC; CDR3aa: CASSPGLGETQYF
abundance: .; j_gene: TRBJ2-7; v_gene: TRBV5-6; d_gene: TRBD1; CDR3nt: TGTGCCAGCAGCCTACAGGGGGCCTACGAGCAGTACTTC; CDR3aa: CASSLQGAYEQYF
abundance: .; j_gene: TRBJ2-2; v_gene: TRBV25-1; d_gene: .; CDR3nt: TGTGCCAGCAGTGGACCCCTAGAGGGGGCGAACACCGGGGAGCTGTTTTTT; CDR3aa: CASSGPLEGANTGELFF
abundance: .; j_gene: TRBJ1-3; v_gene: TRBV7-6; d_gene: .; CDR3nt: TGTGCCAGCAGCGGAAAGTTAGTGGGGTCGGGAGACACCATATATTTT; CDR3aa: CASSGKLVGSGDTIYF
abundance: .; j_gene: TRBJ2-5; v_gene: TRBV7-7; d_gene: .; CDR3nt: TGTGCCAGCAGCTCGCTGCTATCGGAGAAAGGAGAGACCCAGTACTTC; CDR3aa: CASSSLLSEKGETQYF
abundance: .; j_gene: TRBJ2-7; v_gene: TRBV5-4; d_gene: TRBD1; CDR3nt: TGTGCCAGCAGCTTCGGGACAGGGGTGTCCCACGAGCAGTACTTC; CDR3aa: CASSFGTGVSHEQYF
abundance: .; j_gene: TRBJ2-2; v_gene: TRBV18; d_gene: .; CDR3nt: TGTGCCAGCTCACCAAGACTTGGGGCCGACACCGGGGAGCTGTTTTTT; CDR3aa: CASSPRLGADTGELFF
abundance: .; j_gene: TRBJ2-3; v_gene: TRBV7-7; d_gene: TRBD1; CDR3nt: TGTGCCAGCAGCCCACTCCAAGGGGGCCTGACAGATACGCAGTATTTT; CDR3aa: CASSPLQGGLTDTQYF
abundance: .; j_gene: TRBJ2-7; v_gene: TRBV4-1; d_gene: .; CDR3nt: TGCGCCAGCAGCCAAGAGTTAGAGCTCTACGAGCAGTACTTC; CDR3aa: CASSQELELYEQYF
abundance: once; j_gene: TRBJ2-3; v_gene: TRBV9; d_gene: .; CDR3nt: TGTGCCAGCAGCGTAAATCAGGGGACAGATACGCAGTATTTT; CDR3aa: CASSVNQGTDTQYF
abundance: .; j_gene: TRBJ1-1; v_gene: TRBV14; d_gene: .; CDR3nt: TGTGCCAGCAGCCAAGATGAGGTGAACACTGAAGCTTTCTTT; CDR3aa: CASSQDEVNTEAFF
abundance: .; j_gene: TRBJ1-5; v_gene: TRBV6-5; d_gene: .; CDR3nt: TGTGCCAGCAGCGCACAGGGAGGGAACAATCAGCCCCAGCATTTT; CDR3aa: CASSAQGGNNQPQHF
abundance: .; j_gene: TRBJ1-1; v_gene: TRBV18; d_gene: .; CDR3nt: TGTGCCAGCTCACCATTGCTACCGAACACTGAAGCTTTCTTT; CDR3aa: CASSPLLPNTEAFF
abundance: .; j_gene: TRBJ1-2; v_gene: TRBV5-4; d_gene: TRBD1; CDR3nt: TGTGCCAGCAGCCACCGGGACAGAAATGGCTATGGCTACACCTTC; CDR3aa: CASSHRDRNGYGYTF
abundance: once; j_gene: TRBJ1-2; v_gene: TRBV5-1; d_gene: .; CDR3nt: TGCGCCAGCAGCTTGGCCGGGGGGCACAACTATGGCTACACCTTC; CDR3aa: CASSLAGGHNYGYTF
abundance: .; j_gene: TRBJ2-2; v_gene: TRBV6-5; d_gene: TRBD1; CDR3nt: TGTGCCAGCGCCGCTCGGACAGGGGCCGGGGAGCTGTTTTTT; CDR3aa: CASAARTGAGELFF
abundance: few; j_gene: TRBJ2-2; v_gene: TRBV7-9; d_gene: .; CDR3nt: TGTGCCAGCAGCCGACTCACCGGGGAGCTGTTTTTT; CDR3aa: CASSRLTGELFF
abundance: .; j_gene: TRBJ1-2; v_gene: TRBV9; d_gene: .; CDR3nt: TGTGCCAGCAGCCCAAGACAGGATCCTAACTATGGCTACACCTTC; CDR3aa: CASSPRQDPNYGYTF
abundance: .; j_gene: TRBJ1-4; v_gene: TRBV10-3; d_gene: TRBD1; CDR3nt: TGTGCCATCAGTCGGGACAGGGAAAGTGAAAAACTGTTTTTT; CDR3aa: CAISRDRESEKLFF